This TCR beta chain is from a study of blood T cell repertoires in COVID-19. Study-level background: T cells, B-cell-depleted T cells, or PBMCs supplied cDNA or gDNA.

The CDR3 spans 17 residues. Germline assignment: CDR1 MDHEN and CDR2 SYDVKM. V trimming: 6 bases; J trimming: 3 bases; junction bases outside the gene matches: 9. In the original workflow: Amplification from reference gene primers served as the basis for estimated nucleated cell counts. The repertoire was sequenced with immunoSEQ multiplex PCR; TCRdb's copy has only in-frame clones and lacks some. V, J and clone size derive from that table, while D and trimming were established from the DNA sequence. The sample lists roughly 220,000 clones, around 83% occurring once. The chain combines TRBV28 with TRBJ2-7; 15 nucleotides agree with TRBD2. This clonotype was sampled from a man over 45 who had recovered from COVID-19. Sequenced: peripheral blood. This CDR3 reads CASRTGTSGRQGYEQYF. CDR3 coding DNA: TGTGCCAGCAGAACCGGGACTAGCGGGAGGCAGGGCTACGAGCAGTACTTC.